This T cell receptor beta chain was documented in a study of CD8 T cells in Susac syndrome. V lost 5 bases, J lost 9 bases, and 8 bases lay in between. The CDR3 is made up of 11 amino acids. Sequencing of TCR beta was performed on blood CD8+ T cells and on blood CD4+ T cells. The multiple sclerosis controls comprised treatment-naive patients whose relapsing-remitting disease was stable or active. Negative magnetic isolation gave CD8+ and CD4+ cells; FACS enriched CD8+ TEMRA. RNA, at roughly 0.45 to 1 ug, was reverse transcribed with random hexamers. Across 54 Vbeta and 13 Jbeta, immunoSEQ multiplex PCR amplified TCR beta CDR3. One entry per CDR3 protein, called by TCRdb with MiXCR from the immunoSEQ multiplex PCR reads. The data contain about 150,000 distinct CDR3 sequences, 95% to 96% of them singletons.

What was sequenced was CD8+ T cells from PBMCs. The receptor's source is a human donor with multiple sclerosis. The chain joins TRBV12-3 or TRBV12-4 to TRBJ2-1; no reliable D call. This CDR3 is CASSQGSEQFF. The CDR3 DNA reads TGTGCCAGCAGTCAAGGTAGTGAGCAGTTCTTC.